The 6 T cell receptor beta chains below all came from one sample that was sequenced in a study of graft-versus-host responses after intestinal transplantation. Their antigen targets remain unknown. Using immunoSEQ multiplex PCR, the repertoire was profiled, and TCRdb retains in-frame clones only, with some absent. This table holds more than 90,000 clones, approximately 92% found once. Specimen: unstimulated CD4+ T cells sorted from spleen or lymph node cells, collected before transplant. Receptor source: a human donor who was the organ donor for an intestinal transplant.

This chain uses TRBV2 with TRBJ2-1; 10 bases align to TRBD2. Per germline, CDR1 SNHLY and CDR2 FYNNEI. Unmatched junction bases numbered 11, after V lost 8 bases and J lost 7 bases. The length of the CDR3 is 15 residues. The DNA for the CDR3 is TGTGCCAGCGACCCGGGGCTAGCGGGAGCTAATGAGCAGTTCTTC. Protein sequence: CASDPGLAGANEQFF.

The chain combines TRBV6-5 with TRBJ2-3; a possible D gene is TRBD1 (5 bases). Germline V gene lookup returns CDR1 MNHEY and CDR2 SVGAGI. V lost 2 bases and J lost 5, with 14 bases in between. The CDR3 contains 15 residues. CDR3 loop: CASSYGAGRRDTQYF. CDR3 DNA: TGTGCCAGCAGTTACGGGGCAGGGCGGAGAGATACGCAGTATTTT.

As to this clone: Additional DNA sequences in this sample encode the identical CDR3. The chain joins TRBV28 to TRBJ1-5; D uncertain. The CDR3 has 12 amino acids. Germline CDR1 MDHEN, CDR2 SYDVKM. Trimming took off 2 bases at V and 4 bases at J, with 3 bases between the two ends. CDR3 coding DNA: TGTGCCAGCAGTTTACCGAATCAGCCCCAGCATTTT. Protein: CASSLPNQPQHF.

This rearrangement joins TRBV7-9 to TRBJ2-7; D is undetermined. The CDR3 covers 15 residues. Germline V gives CDR1 SEHNR, CDR2 FQNEAQ (reference sequence). Trimming took 5 bases from V and 3 from J, leaving 17 bases between them. In nucleotides, the CDR3 is TGTGCCAGCAGCCCCTTTTTTGGAAACAACTACGAGCAGTACTTC. Protein: CASSPFFGNNYEQYF.

The CDR3 here is CSAANQREYF. In DNA, the CDR3 is TGCAGTGCCGCGAACCAGCGGGAGTACTTC. The chain employs TRBV20-1 and TRBJ2-4; weak D call: TRBD2 (6 bases). The CDR3 loop spans 10 amino acids. V was cut by 6 bases and J by 14 bases, with 14 bases left in between. Germline CDR1 DFQATT, CDR2 SNEGSKA (reference sequence).

CDR3 sequence: CASSYSLGGGGYTF. The CDR3 region has the DNA TGTGCCAGCAGTTACTCGCTAGGGGGAGGGGGCTACACCTTC. The rearrangement links TRBV6-5 to TRBJ1-2; possibly TRBD1 for D (6 bases). CDR1 is MNHEY, CDR2 SVGAGI, per germline. V lost 0 bases, J lost 8 bases, and 13 bases lay in between. This CDR3 has 14 amino acids.